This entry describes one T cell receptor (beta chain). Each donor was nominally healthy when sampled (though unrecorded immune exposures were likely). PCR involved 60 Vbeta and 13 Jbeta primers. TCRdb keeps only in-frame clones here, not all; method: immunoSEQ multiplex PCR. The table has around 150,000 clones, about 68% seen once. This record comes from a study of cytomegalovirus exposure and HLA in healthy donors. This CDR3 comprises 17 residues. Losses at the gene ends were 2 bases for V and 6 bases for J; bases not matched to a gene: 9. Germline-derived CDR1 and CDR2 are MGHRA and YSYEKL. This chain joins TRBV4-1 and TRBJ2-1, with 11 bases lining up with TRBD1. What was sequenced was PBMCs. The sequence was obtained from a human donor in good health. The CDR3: CASSQSDRDRGFNEQFF. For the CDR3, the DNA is TGCGCCAGCAGCCAATCCGACCGGGACAGGGGGTTCAATGAGCAGTTCTTC.